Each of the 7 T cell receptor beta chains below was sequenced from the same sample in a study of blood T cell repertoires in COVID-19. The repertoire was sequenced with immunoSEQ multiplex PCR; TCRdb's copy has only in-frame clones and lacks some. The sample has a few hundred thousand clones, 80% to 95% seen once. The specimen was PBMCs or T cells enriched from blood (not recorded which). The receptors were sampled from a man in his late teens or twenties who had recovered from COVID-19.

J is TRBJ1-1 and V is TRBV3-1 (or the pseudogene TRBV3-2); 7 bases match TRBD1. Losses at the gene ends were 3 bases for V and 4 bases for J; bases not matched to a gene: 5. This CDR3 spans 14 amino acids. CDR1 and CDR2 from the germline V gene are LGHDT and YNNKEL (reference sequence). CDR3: CASSQQGVGTEAFF. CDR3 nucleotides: TGTGCCAGCAGCCAGCAGGGGGTAGGCACTGAAGCTTTCTTT.

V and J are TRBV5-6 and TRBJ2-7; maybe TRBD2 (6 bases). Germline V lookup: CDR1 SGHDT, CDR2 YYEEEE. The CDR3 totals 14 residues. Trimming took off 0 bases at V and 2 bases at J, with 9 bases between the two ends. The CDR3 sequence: CASSLGGAAYEQYF. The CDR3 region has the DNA TGTGCCAGCAGCTTGGGCGGGGCCGCCTACGAGCAGTACTTC.

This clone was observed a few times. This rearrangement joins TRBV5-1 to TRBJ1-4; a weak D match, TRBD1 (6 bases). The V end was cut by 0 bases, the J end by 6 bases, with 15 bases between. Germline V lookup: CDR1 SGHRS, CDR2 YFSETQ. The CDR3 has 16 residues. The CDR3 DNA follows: TGCGCCAGCAGCTTGGGGTCCAGGGGACGGGATGAAAAACTGTTTTTT. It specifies CASSLGSRGRDEKLFF. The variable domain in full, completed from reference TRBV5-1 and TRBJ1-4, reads KAGVTQTPRYLIKTRGQQVTLSCSPISGHRSVSWYQQTPGQGLQFLFEYFSETQRNKGNFPGRFSGRQFSNSRSEMNVSTLELGDSALYLCASSLGSRGRDEKLFFGSGTQLSVL.

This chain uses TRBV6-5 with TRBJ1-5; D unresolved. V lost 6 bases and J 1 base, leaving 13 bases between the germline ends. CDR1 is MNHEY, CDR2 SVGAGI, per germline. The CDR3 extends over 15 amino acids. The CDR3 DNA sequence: TGTGCCAGCAGGTTCCTGCAGATCAGCAATCAGCCCCAGCATTTT. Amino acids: CASRFLQISNQPQHF.

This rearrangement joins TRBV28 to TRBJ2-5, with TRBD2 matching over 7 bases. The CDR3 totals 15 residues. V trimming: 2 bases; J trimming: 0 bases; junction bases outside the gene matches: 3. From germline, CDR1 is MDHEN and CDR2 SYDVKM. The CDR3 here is CASSLAGDYQETQYF. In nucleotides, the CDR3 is TGTGCCAGCAGTTTAGCGGGGGACTACCAAGAGACCCAGTACTTC.

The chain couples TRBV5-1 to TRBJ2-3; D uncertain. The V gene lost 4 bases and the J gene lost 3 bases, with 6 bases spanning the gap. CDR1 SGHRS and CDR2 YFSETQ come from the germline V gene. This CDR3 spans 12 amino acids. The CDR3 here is CASSPPTDTQYF. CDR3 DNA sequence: TGCGCCAGCAGCCCCCCGACAGATACGCAGTATTTT. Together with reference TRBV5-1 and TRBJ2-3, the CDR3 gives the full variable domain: KAGVTQTPRYLIKTRGQQVTLSCSPISGHRSVSWYQQTPGQGLQFLFEYFSETQRNKGNFPGRFSGRQFSNSRSEMNVSTLELGDSALYLCASSPPTDTQYFGPGTRLTVL.

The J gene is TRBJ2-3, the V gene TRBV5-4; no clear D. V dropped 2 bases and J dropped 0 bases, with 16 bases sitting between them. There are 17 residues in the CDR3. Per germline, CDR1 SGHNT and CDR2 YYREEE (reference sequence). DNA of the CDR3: TGTGCCAGCAGCTTTGGGTTGACGACTGAGAGCACAGATACGCAGTATTTT. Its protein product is CASSFGLTTESTDTQYF.